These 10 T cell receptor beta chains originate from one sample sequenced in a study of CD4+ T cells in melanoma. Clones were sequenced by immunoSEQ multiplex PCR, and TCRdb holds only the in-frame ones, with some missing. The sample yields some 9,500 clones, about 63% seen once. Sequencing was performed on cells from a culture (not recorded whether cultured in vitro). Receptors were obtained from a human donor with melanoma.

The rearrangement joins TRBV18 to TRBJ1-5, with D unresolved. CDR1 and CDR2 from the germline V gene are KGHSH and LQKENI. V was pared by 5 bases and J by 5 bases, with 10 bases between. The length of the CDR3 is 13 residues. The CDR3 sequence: CASSNGRDQPQHF. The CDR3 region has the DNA TGTGCCAGCTCAAACGGGAGGGATCAGCCCCAGCATTTT. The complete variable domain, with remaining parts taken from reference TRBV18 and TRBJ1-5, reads NAGVMQNPRHLVRRRGQEARLRCSPMKGHSHVYWYRQLPEEGLKFMVYLQKENIIDESGMPKERFSAEFPKEGPSILRIQQVVRGDSAAYFCASSNGRDQPQHFGDGTRLSIL.

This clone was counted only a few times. The chain's CDR3 is CASSIRQTGAGELFF. The DNA of the CDR3 is TGTGCCAGTAGTATCCGCCAAACAGGGGCCGGGGAGCTGTTTTTT. The chain carries TRBV19 and TRBJ2-2, with 7 bases that match TRBD1. The V gene's germline CDR1 is LNHDA and CDR2 SQIVND (reference sequence). This CDR3 is built from 15 residues. Trimming at V came to 3 bases and at J to 6 bases, leaving 7 bases not matched to a gene.

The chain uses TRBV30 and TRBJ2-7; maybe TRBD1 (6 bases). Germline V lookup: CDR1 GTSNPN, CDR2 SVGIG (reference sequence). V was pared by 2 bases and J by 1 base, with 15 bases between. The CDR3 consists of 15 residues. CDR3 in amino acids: CAWSLSGATSYEQYF. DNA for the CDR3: TGTGCCTGGAGTTTATCAGGGGCGACGTCCTACGAGCAGTACTTC. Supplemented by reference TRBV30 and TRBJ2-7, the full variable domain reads SQTIHQWPATLVQPVGSPLSLECTVEGTSNPNLYWYRQAAGRGLQLLFYSVGIGQISSEVPQNLSASRPQDRQFILSSKKLLLSDSGFYLCAWSLSGATSYEQYFGPGTRLTVT.

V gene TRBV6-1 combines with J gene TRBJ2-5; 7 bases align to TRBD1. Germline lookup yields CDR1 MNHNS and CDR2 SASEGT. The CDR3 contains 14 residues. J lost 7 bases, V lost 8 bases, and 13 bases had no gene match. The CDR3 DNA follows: TGTGCCAGCGGCCGGGACAGCGCCCACGGGACCCAGTACTTC. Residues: CASGRDSAHGTQYF.

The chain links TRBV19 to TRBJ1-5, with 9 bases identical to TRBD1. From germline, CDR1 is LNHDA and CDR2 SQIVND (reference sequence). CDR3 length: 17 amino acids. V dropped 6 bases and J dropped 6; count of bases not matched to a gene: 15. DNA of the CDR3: TGTGCCAGTAGCCCCGGACAGGGGTTCTCTCTTCCTCAGCCCCAGCATTTT. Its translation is CASSPGQGFSLPQPQHF. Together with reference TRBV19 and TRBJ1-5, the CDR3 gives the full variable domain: DGGITQSPKYLFRKEGQNVTLSCEQNLNHDAMYWYRQDPGQGLRLIYYSQIVNDFQKGDIAEGYSVSREKKESFPLTVTSAQKNPTAFYLCASSPGQGFSLPQPQHFGDGTRLSIL.

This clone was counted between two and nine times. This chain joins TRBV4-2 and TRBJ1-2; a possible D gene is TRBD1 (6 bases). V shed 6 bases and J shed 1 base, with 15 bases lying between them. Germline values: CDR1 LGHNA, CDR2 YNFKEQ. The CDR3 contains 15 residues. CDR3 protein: CASRSRDTVNYGYTF. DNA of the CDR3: TGTGCCAGCAGGAGTCGGGACACCGTTAACTATGGCTACACCTTC.

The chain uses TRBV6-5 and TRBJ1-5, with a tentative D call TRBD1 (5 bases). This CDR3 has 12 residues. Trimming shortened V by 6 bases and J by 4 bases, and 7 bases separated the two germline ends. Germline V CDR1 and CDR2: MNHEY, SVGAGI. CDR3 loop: CASRPGNQPQHF. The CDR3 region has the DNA TGTGCCAGCAGGCCAGGGAATCAGCCCCAGCATTTT.

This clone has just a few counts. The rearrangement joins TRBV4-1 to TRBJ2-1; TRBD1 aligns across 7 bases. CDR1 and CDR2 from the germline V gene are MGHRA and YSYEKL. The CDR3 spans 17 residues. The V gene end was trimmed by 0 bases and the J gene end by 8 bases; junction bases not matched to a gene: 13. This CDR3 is CASSQDEWGQSRDEQFF. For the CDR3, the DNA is TGCGCCAGCAGCCAAGATGAGTGGGGACAGAGCCGTGATGAGCAGTTCTTC.

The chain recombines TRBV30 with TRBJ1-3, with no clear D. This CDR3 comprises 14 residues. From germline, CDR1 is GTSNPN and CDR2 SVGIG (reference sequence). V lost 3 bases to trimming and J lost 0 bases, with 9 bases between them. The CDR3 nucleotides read TGTGCCTGGAGGGGTGAGCTCTCTGGAAACACCATATATTTT. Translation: CAWRGELSGNTIYF.

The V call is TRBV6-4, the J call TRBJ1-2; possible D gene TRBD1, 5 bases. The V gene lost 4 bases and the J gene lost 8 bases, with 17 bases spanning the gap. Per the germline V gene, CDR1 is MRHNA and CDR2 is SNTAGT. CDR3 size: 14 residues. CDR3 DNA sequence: TGTGCCAGCAGTGCCACCGTCGGGGCAGGGGGCTACACCTTC. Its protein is CASSATVGAGGYTF.